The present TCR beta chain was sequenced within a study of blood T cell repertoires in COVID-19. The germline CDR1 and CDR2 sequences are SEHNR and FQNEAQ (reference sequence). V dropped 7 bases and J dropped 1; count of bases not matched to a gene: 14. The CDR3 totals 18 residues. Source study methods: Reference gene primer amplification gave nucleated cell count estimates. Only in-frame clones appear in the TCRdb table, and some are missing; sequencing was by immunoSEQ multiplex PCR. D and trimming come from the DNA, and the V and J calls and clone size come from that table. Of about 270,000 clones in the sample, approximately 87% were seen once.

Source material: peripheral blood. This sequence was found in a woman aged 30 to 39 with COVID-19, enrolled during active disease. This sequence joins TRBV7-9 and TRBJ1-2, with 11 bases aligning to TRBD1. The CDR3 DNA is TGTGCCAGCATTGAGCCTCCGGACAGGGGGCCTTTTAACTATGGCTACACCTTC. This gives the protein CASIEPPDRGPFNYGYTF.